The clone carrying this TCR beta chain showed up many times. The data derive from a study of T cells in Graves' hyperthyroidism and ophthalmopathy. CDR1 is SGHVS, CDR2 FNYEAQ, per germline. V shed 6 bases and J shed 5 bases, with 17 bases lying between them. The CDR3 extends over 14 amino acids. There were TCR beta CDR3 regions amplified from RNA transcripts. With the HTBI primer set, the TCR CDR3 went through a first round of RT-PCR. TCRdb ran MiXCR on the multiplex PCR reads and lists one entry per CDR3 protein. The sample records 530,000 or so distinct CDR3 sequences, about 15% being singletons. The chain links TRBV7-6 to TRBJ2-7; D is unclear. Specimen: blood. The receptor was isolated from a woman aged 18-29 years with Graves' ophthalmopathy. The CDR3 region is CASSPHLAKDEQYF. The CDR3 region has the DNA TGTGCCAGCAGTCCCCATCTCGCGAAGGACGAGCAGTACTTC.